The 11 T cell receptor beta chains listed next were all sequenced from one sample in a study of cytomegalovirus exposure and HLA in healthy donors. Primers for the PCR totalled 60 Vbeta and 13 Jbeta. TCRdb keeps only in-frame clones here, not all; method: immunoSEQ multiplex PCR. The sample contains 110,000 to 150,000 clones, 75% to 85% of which appear only once. The sequencing input was PBMCs. These receptors were obtained from a woman under 30 in good health and CMV-seropositive.

J is TRBJ1-4 and V is TRBV6-6; D gene unclear. CDR1 and CDR2 (germline): MNHNY, SVGAGI (reference sequence). The CDR3 totals 14 residues. V gave up 5 bases and J gave up 7 bases, with 14 bases separating them. Written as DNA, the CDR3 is TGTGCCAGCAGTCCCGAGGGTTTTATTGAAAAACTGTTTTTT. Its translation is CASSPEGFIEKLFF.

The rearrangement links TRBV5-1 to TRBJ2-7; TRBD2 aligns across 11 bases. J gave up 4 bases and V 2 bases, and 2 bases lay outside the gene matches. The germline CDR1 and CDR2 sequences are SGHRS and YFSETQ. This CDR3 has 14 residues. The CDR3 sequence is CASSFGTSGYEQYF. In nucleotides, the CDR3 is TGCGCCAGCAGCTTCGGGACTAGCGGATACGAGCAGTACTTC.

V and J are TRBV27 and TRBJ1-3, with D uncertain. Germline loops: CDR1 MNHEY, CDR2 SMNVEV (reference sequence). V gave up 6 bases and J gave up 4 bases, with 10 bases separating them. The CDR3 extends over 13 amino acids. CDR3 sequence reads: CASRPAGGNTIYF. DNA of the CDR3: TGTGCCAGCAGACCGGCGGGGGGAAACACCATATATTTT.

V and J are TRBV7-8 and TRBJ2-3; 9 bases agree with TRBD2. Germline V gene sequence: CDR1 SGHVS, CDR2 FQNEAQ. This CDR3 has 17 residues. V shed 5 bases, J shed 3 bases, and the junction held 12 bases outside the gene matches. CDR3: CASSLPQRGEGTDTQYF. In DNA, the CDR3 is TGTGCCAGCAGCCTCCCCCAGCGGGGGGAGGGGACAGATACGCAGTATTTT.

The chain's CDR3 is CASSLEGASTGELFF. CDR3 bases: TGCGCCAGCAGCTTGGAAGGGGCTAGCACCGGGGAGCTGTTTTTT. V is TRBV5-1 and J is TRBJ2-2; tentatively, D is TRBD1 (5 bases). Trimming cost V 0 bases and J 4 bases, with 10 bases left between them. Germline-derived CDR1 and CDR2 are SGHRS and YFSETQ. The CDR3 covers 15 residues.

The rearrangement links TRBV4-1 to TRBJ2-2, with TRBD2 identical over 10 bases. The CDR3 spans 18 residues. The V segment lost 3 bases and the J segment 0 bases; nucleotides outside the gene matches: 7. The V gene's germline CDR1 is MGHRA and CDR2 YSYEKL. CDR3 coding DNA: TGCGCCAGCAGCCAGGATGGACTAGCGGCCGCGAACACCGGGGAGCTGTTTTTT. Its translation: CASSQDGLAAANTGELFF.

The sample holds one count of this clone. The rearrangement links TRBV6-5 to TRBJ1-2; possible D gene TRBD1, 6 bases. The CDR3 spans 15 residues. Per germline, CDR1 MNHEY and CDR2 SVGAGI. Trimming removed 6 bases at V and 7 bases at J, with 21 bases between. Here the CDR3 DNA reads TGTGCCAGCAGCCTCGGACAGCCCTCCGGAGGTGGCTACACCTTC. Translated, it gives CASSLGQPSGGGYTF.

The V gene is TRBV29-1, the J gene TRBJ2-1; 10 bases fit TRBD2. The germline V gene has CDR1 SQVTM and CDR2 ANQGSEA. Trimming cost V 6 bases and J 0 bases; bases outside gene matches: 5. This CDR3 region has 15 residues. The chain's CDR3 is CSVLAGGFSYNEQFF. In DNA form, the CDR3 reads TGCAGCGTCTTAGCGGGGGGTTTCTCCTACAATGAGCAGTTCTTC.

This rearrangement joins TRBV2 to TRBJ2-1, with D unresolved. CDR1 is SNHLY and CDR2 is FYNNEI in the germline V gene. CDR3 size: 11 residues. V was cut by 4 bases and J by 7 bases, with 5 bases left in between. The CDR3 DNA is TGTGCCAGCAGTGTTTCTAATGAGCAGTTCTTC. This codes for CASSVSNEQFF.

This chain connects TRBV18 to TRBJ2-1; 12 positions match TRBD1. V shed 6 bases, J shed 7 bases, and the junction held 13 bases outside the gene matches. Per germline, CDR1 KGHSH and CDR2 LQKENI. The CDR3 contains 17 residues. CDR3 nucleotides: TGTGCCAGCTCGCCCCGACCGGGACAGGGGGCCGAGAATGAGCAGTTCTTC. Translating gives CASSPRPGQGAENEQFF.

This chain uses TRBV28 with TRBJ2-3, with 7 bases matching TRBD2. The CDR3 has 15 residues. In germline, CDR1 is MDHEN, CDR2 SYDVKM. J lost 0 bases, V lost 3 bases, and 3 bases had no gene match. The CDR3 DNA reads as TGTGCCAGCAGTTTGAGCGGGGCTAGCACAGATACGCAGTATTTT. Translation: CASSLSGASTDTQYF.